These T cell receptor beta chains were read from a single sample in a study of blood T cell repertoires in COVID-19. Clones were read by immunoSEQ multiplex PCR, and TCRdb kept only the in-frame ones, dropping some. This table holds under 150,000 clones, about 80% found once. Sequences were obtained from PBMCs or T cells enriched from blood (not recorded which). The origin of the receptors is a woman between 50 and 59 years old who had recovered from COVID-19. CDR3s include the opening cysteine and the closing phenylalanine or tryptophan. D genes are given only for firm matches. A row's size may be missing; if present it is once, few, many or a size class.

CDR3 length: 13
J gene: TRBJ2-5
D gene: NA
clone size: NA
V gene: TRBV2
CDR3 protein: CASSEVREQTQYF
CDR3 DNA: TGTGCCAGCAGTGAAGTCCGCGAACAGACCCAGTACTTC

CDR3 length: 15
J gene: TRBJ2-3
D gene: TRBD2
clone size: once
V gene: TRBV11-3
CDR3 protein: CASSQRGAITDTQYF
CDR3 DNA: TGTGCCAGCAGCCAGCGGGGGGCGATCACAGATACGCAGTATTTT

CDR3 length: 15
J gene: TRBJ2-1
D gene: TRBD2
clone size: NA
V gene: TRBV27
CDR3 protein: CASSLASGRSTEQFF
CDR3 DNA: TGTGCCAGCAGTTTAGCTAGCGGGAGATCTACTGAGCAGTTCTTC

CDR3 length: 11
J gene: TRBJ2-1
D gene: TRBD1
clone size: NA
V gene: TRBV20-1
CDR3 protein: CSARNTGGQFF
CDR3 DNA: TGCAGTGCTAGGAACACAGGGGGGCAGTTCTTC

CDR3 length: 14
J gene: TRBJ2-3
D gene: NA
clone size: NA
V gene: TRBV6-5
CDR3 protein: CASSYEGGTDTQYF
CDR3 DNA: TGTGCCAGCAGTTACGAGGGGGGCACAGATACGCAGTATTTT

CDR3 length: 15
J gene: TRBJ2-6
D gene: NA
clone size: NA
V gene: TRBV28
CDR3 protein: CASSLFGSGANVLTF
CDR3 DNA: TGTGCCAGCAGTTTATTCGGCTCTGGGGCCAACGTCCTGACTTTC

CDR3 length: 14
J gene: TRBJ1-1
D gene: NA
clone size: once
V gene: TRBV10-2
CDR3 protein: CASSESRRTLEAFF
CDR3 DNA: TGCGCCAGCAGTGAGTCGAGGAGAACCCTAGAAGCTTTCTTT

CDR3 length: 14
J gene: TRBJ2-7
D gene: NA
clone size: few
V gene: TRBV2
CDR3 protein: CASSDEGQVYEQYF
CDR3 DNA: TGTGCCAGCAGTGACGAAGGACAAGTCTACGAGCAGTACTTC

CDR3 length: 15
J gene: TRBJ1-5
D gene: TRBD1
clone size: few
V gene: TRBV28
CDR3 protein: CASRTRTGLNQPQHF
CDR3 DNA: TGTGCCAGCAGAACCCGGACAGGGTTGAATCAGCCCCAGCATTTT

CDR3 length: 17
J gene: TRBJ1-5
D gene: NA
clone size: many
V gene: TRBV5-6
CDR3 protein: CASSFFSLGGGNQPQHF
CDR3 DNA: TGTGCCAGCAGCTTTTTTTCTCTAGGCGGGGGCAATCAGCCCCAGCATTTT

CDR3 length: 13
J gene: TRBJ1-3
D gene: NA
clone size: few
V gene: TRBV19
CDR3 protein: CASSSGSGNTIYF
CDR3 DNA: TGTGCCAGTAGTTCGGGGTCCGGAAACACCATATATTTT

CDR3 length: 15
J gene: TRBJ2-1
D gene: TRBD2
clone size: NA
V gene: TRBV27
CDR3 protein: CASSISGRLYNEQFF
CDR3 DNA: TGTGCCAGCAGTATTAGCGGGAGATTATACAATGAGCAGTTCTTC

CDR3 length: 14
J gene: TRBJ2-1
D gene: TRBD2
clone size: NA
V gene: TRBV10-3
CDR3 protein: CAISEGTNYNEQFF
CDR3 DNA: TGTGCCATCAGTGAGGGGACTAACTACAATGAGCAGTTCTTC

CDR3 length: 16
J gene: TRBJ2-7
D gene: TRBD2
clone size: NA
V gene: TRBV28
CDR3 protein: CASLPFLADHSYEQYF
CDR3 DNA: TGTGCCAGCCTCCCTTTTCTAGCGGATCATTCCTACGAGCAGTACTTC

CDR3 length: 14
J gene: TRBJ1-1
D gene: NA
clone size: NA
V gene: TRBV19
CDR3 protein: CASSIDRGNTEAFF
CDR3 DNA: TGTGCCAGTAGTATAGACAGGGGGAACACTGAAGCTTTCTTT

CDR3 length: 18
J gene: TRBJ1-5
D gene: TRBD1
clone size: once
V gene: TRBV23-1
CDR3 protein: CASSQGSPGQGIRQPQHF
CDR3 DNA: TGCGCCAGCAGTCAAGGGTCGCCGGGACAGGGTATACGACAGCCCCAGCATTTT

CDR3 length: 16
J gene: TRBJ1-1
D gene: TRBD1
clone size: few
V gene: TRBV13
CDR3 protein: CASSSGQGHRDTEAFF
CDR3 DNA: TGTGCCAGCAGCTCCGGACAGGGACATAGGGACACTGAAGCTTTCTTT

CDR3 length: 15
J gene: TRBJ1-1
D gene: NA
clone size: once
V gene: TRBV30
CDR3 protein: CAWSNLPGGNTEAFF
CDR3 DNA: TGTGCCTGGAGTAATCTCCCCGGGGGGAACACTGAAGCTTTCTTT

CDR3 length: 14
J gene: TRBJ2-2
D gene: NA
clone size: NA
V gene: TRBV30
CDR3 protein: CAWEGRFRGGELFF
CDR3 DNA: TGTGCCTGGGAGGGGAGGTTCCGAGGCGGGGAGCTGTTTTTT

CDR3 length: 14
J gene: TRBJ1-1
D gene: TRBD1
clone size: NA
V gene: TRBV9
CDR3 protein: CASSVRTGDVEAFF
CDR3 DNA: TGTGCCAGCAGCGTGAGGACAGGGGATGTTGAAGCTTTCTTT

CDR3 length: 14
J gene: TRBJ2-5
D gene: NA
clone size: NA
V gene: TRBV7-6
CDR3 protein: CASSLMRVQETQYF
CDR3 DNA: TGTGCCAGCAGCTTAATGAGGGTCCAAGAGACCCAGTACTTC

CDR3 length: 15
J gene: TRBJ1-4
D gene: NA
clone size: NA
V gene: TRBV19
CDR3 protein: CASRLLESRNEKLFF
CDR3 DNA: TGTGCCAGCCGACTACTAGAAAGCCGTAATGAAAAACTGTTTTTT